This T cell receptor beta chain derives from a study of blood T cell repertoires in COVID-19. Looking at the study overall: Specimens from acute and convalescent COVID-19 originated in the United States, Italy and Spain.

Per the original methods: Quantification of nucleated cells was approximated via reference gene primer amplification. Sequencing was performed with immunoSEQ multiplex PCR; in TCRdb, only in-frame clones are kept and a portion is missing. From that table come the V and J calls and clone size; the DNA was used to work out D and trimming. This table has 300,000 or so clones, under 90% appearing once. With V trimmed by 4 bases and J by 1 base, 3 bases remained unmatched. This CDR3 is built from 14 residues. The V gene's germline CDR1 is SGHNT and CDR2 YYREEE (reference sequence). The clonotype comes from a young woman with COVID-19, enrolled during active disease. The chain couples TRBV5-4 to TRBJ1-2; the match to TRBD1 covers 8 bases. The sequenced sample consisted of peripheral blood. CDR3 sequence (DNA): TGTGCCAGCAGCCCGGGACAGGTTAACTATGGCTACACCTTC. Translation: CASSPGQVNYGYTF.